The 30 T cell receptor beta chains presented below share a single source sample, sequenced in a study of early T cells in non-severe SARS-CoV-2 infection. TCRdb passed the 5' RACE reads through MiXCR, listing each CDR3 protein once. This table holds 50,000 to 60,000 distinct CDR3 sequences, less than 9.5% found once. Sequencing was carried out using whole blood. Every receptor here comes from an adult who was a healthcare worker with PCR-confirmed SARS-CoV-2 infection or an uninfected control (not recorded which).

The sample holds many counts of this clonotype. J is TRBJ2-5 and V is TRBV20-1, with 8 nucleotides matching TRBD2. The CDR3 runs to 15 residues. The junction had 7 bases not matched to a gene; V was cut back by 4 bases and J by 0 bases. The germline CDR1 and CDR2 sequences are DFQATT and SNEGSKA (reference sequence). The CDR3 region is CSANPLAGNQETQYF. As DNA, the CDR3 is TGCAGTGCTAACCCGCTAGCGGGCAACCAAGAGACCCAGTACTTC.

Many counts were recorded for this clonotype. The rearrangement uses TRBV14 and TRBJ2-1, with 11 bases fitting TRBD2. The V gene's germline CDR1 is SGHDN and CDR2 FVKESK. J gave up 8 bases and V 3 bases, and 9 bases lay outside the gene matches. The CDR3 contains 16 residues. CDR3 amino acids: CASSHLTSGKVDEQFF. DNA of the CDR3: TGTGCCAGCAGCCACTTGACTAGCGGGAAGGTAGATGAGCAGTTCTTC.

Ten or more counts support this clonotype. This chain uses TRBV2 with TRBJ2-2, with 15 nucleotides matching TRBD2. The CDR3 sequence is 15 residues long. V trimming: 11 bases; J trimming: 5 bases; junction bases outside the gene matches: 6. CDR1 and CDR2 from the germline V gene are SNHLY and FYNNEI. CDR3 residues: CAAKGTSGRTGELFF. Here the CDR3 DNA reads TGTGCCGCCAAGGGGACTAGCGGGAGGACCGGGGAGCTGTTTTTT.

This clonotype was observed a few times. For the CDR3, the DNA is TGTGCCAGCGGGGGAGGGGGAATCCTGACTAGCGGGTACAATGAGCAGTTCTTC. Translating it yields CASGGGGILTSGYNEQFF. This chain joins TRBV28 and TRBJ2-1; TRBD2 aligns across 10 bases. Germline-derived CDR1 and CDR2 are MDHEN and SYDVKM. CDR3 size: 18 residues. After removal of 8 bases from V and 4 bases from J, the junction contained 17 bases not matched to a gene.

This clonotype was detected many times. CDR3 sequence (DNA): TGTGCCAGCAGTTCGAGGGGGACTGAAGCTTTCTTT. Its translation: CASSSRGTEAFF. The rearrangement uses TRBV6-5 and TRBJ1-1; tentatively, D is TRBD1 (6 bases). The CDR3 has 12 residues. Germline V gives CDR1 MNHEY, CDR2 SVGAGI. Trimming took off 4 bases at V and 5 bases at J, with 8 bases between the two ends.

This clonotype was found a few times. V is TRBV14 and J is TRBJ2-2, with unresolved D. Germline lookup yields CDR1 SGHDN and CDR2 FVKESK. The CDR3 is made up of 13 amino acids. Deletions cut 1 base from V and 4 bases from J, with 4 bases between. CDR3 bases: TGTGCCAGCAGCCAAGGTCTCACCGGGGAGCTGTTTTTT. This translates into CASSQGLTGELFF. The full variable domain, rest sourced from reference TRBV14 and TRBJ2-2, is EAGVTQFPSHSVIEKGQTVTLRCDPISGHDNLYWYRRVMGKEIKFLLHFVKESKQDESGMPNNRFLAERTGGTYSTLKVQPAELEDSGVYFCASSQGLTGELFFGEGSRLTVL.

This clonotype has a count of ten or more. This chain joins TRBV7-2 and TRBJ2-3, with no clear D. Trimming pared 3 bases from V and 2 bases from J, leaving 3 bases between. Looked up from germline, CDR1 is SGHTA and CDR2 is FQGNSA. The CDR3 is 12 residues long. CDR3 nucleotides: TGTGCCAGCAGCTTTCCCACAGATACGCAGTATTTT. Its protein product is CASSFPTDTQYF.

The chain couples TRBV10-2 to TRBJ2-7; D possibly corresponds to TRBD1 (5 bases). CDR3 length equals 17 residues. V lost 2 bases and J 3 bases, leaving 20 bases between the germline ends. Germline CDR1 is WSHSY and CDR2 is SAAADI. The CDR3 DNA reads TGCGCCAGCAGTGAGGTAACAGGTTCTACCGGAGACTACGAGCAGTACTTC. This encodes CASSEVTGSTGDYEQYF.

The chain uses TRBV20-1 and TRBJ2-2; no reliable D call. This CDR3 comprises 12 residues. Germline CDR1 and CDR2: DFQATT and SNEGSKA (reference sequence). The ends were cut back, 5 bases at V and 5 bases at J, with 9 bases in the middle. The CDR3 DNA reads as TGCAGTGCTTCGGTGAGGACCGGGGAGCTGTTTTTT. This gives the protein CSASVRTGELFF.

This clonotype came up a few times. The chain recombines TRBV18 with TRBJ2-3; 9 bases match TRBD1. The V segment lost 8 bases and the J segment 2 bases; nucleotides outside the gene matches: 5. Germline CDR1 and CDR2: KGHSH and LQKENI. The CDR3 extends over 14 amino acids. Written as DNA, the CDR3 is TGTGCCAGCGCGACAGGGGGATCCACAGATACGCAGTATTTT. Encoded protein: CASATGGSTDTQYF.

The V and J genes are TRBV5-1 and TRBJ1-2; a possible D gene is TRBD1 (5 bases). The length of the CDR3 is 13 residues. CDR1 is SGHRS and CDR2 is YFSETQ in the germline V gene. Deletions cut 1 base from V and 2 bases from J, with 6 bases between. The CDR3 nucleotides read TGCGCCAGCAGCTTGAACAGGAACTATGGCTACACCTTC. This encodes CASSLNRNYGYTF.

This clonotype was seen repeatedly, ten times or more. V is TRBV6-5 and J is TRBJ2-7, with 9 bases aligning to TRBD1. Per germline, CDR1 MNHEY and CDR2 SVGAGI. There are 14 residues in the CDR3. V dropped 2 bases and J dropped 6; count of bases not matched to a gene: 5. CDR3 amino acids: CASSYTGQGAEQYF. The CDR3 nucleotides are TGTGCCAGCAGTTACACGGGACAGGGAGCCGAGCAGTACTTC.

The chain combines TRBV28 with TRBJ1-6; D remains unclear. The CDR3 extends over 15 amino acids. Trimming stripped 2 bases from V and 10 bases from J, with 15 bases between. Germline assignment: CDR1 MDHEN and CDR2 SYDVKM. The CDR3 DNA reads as TGTGCCAGCAGTTTAGAGGTGGCTTCGAGGTCACCCCTCCACTTT. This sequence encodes CASSLEVASRSPLHF.

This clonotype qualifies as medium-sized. The CDR3 coding sequence is TGTGCCTGGTGGAGGGGGCCAAGCTCCTACAATGAGCAGTTCTTC. Translating gives CAWWRGPSSYNEQFF. The chain uses TRBV30 and TRBJ2-1, with a tentative D call TRBD1 (7 bases). The CDR3 runs to 15 residues. Germline CDR1 and CDR2: GTSNPN and SVGIG (reference sequence). V lost 5 bases to trimming and J lost 0 bases, with 14 bases between them.

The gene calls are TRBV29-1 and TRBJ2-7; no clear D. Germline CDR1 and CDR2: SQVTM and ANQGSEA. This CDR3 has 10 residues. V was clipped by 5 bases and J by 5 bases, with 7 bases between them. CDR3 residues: CSVRAHEQYF. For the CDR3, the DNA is TGCAGCGTTCGGGCGCACGAGCAGTACTTC.

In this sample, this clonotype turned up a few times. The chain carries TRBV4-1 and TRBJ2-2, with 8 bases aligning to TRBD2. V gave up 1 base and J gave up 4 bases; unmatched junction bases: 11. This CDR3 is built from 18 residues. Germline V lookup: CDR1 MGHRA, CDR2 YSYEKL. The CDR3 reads CASSQAVNRGGGTGELFF. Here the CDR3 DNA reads TGCGCCAGCAGCCAAGCCGTCAACCGGGGGGGTGGCACCGGGGAGCTGTTTTTT.

The CDR3 coding sequence is TGTGCCAGCAGCGGAAGCCCCGGGGAGCTGTTTTTT. Its protein is CASSGSPGELFF. This chain links TRBV9 with TRBJ2-2; unclear D gene. V lost 3 bases and J lost 6, with 6 bases in between. CDR1 is SGDLS, CDR2 YYNGEE, per germline. CDR3 length equals 12 residues. Variable domain in full (rest from reference TRBV9 and TRBJ2-2): DSGVTQTPKHLITATGQRVTLRCSPRSGDLSVYWYQQSLDQGLQFLIQYYNGEERAKGNILERFSAQQFPDLHSELNLSSLELGDSALYFCASSGSPGELFFGEGSRLTVL.

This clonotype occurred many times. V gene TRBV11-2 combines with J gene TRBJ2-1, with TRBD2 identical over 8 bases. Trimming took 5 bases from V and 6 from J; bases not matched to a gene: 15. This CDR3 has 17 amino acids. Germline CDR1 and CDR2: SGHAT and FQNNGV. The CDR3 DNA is TGTGCCAGCAGCCCAAGACGGGCGGTACTAGCGGCCAATGAGCAGTTCTTC. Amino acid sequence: CASSPRRAVLAANEQFF.

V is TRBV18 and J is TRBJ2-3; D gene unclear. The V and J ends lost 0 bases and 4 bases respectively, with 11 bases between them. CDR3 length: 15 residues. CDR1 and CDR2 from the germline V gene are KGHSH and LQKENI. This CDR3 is CASSPPGPPADTQYF. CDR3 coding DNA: TGTGCCAGCTCACCACCGGGCCCCCCGGCAGATACGCAGTATTTT.

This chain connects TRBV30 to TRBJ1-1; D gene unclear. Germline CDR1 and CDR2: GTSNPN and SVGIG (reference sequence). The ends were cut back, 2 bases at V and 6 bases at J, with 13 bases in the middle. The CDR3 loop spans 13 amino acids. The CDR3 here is CAWSLKELAEAFF. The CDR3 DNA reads TGTGCCTGGAGTTTAAAGGAACTTGCTGAAGCTTTCTTT.

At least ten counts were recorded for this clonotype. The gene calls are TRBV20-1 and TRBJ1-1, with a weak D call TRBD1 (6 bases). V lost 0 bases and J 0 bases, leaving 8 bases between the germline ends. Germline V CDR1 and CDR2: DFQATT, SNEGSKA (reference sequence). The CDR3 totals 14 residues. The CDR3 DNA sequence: TGCAGTGCTAGAGAACAGGGTTTGAACACTGAAGCTTTCTTT. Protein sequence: CSAREQGLNTEAFF.

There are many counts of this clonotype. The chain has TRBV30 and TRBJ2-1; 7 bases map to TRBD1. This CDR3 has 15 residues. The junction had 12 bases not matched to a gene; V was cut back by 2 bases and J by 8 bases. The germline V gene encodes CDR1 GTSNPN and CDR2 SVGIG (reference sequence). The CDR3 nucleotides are TGTGCCTGGAGTTCCCCCCCCCGACAGGGCTATGAGCAGTTCTTC. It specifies CAWSSPPRQGYEQFF.

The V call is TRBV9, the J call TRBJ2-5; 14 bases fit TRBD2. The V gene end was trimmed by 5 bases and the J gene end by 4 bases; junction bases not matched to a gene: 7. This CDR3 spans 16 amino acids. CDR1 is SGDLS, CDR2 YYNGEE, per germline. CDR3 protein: CASSGTGTSGRETQYF. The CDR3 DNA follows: TGTGCCAGCAGTGGGACCGGGACTAGCGGGAGAGAGACCCAGTACTTC. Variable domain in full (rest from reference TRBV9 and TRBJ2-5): DSGVTQTPKHLITATGQRVTLRCSPRSGDLSVYWYQQSLDQGLQFLIQYYNGEERAKGNILERFSAQQFPDLHSELNLSSLELGDSALYFCASSGTGTSGRETQYFGPGTRLLVL.

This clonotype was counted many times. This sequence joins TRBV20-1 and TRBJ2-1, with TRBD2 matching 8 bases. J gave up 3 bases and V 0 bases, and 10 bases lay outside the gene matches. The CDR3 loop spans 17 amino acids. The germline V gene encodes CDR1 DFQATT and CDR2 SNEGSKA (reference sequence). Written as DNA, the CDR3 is TGCAGTGCTAGAGATCTAACTAGCGGAGACCACTACAATGAGCAGTTCTTC. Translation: CSARDLTSGDHYNEQFF.

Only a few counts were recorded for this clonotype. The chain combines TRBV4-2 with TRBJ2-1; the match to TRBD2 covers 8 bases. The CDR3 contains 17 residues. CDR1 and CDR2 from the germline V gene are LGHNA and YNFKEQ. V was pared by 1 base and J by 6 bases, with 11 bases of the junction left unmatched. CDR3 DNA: TGTGCCAGCAGCCAAGCCGCCGGGGGGGCCGGGACCAATGAGCAGTTCTTC. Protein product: CASSQAAGGAGTNEQFF.

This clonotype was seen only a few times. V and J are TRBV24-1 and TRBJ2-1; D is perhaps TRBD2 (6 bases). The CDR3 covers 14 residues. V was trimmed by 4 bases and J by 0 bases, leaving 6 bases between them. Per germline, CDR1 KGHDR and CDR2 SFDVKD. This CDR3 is CATSEGGSYNEQFF. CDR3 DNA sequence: TGTGCCACCAGTGAGGGGGGCTCCTACAATGAGCAGTTCTTC.

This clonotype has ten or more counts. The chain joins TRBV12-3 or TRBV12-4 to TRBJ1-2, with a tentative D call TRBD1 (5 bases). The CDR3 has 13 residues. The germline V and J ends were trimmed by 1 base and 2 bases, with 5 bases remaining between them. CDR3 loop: CASSLDRNYGYTF. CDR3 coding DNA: TGTGCCAGCAGTTTAGACAGGAACTATGGCTACACCTTC.

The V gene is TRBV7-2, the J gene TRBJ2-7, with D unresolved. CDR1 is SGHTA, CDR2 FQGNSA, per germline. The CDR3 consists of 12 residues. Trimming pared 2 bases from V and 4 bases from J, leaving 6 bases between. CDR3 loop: CASSLYGYEQYF. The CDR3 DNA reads TGTGCCAGCAGCTTATACGGATACGAGCAGTACTTC.

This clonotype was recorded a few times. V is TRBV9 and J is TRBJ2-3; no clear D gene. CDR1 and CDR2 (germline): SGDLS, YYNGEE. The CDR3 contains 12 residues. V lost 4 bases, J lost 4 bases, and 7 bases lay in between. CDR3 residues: CASSTSPDTQYF. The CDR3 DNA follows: TGTGCCAGCAGCACCTCCCCAGATACGCAGTATTTT.

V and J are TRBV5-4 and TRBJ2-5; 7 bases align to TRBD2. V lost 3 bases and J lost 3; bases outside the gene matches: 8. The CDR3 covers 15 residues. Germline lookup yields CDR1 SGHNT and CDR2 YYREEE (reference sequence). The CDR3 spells CASSSRLADKETQYF. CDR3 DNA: TGTGCCAGCAGCTCCAGGCTAGCGGATAAAGAGACCCAGTACTTC.